The clone carrying this TCR beta chain was observed a few times. What it binds is not known. The data derive from a study of blood T cells in healthy people across ages. Findings of the study overall: Getting older went along with TCR beta diversity per million T cells dropping roughly linearly.

V lost 2 bases and J lost 5, with 15 bases in between. CDR1 is LGHNT and CDR2 is FRNRAP in the germline V gene. This CDR3 comprises 15 residues. Total RNA, at least 6 micrograms per sample, was extracted from PBMCs. The authors ran a second PCR of 7 to 11 cycles using a sample-barcoded 5' primer and a J-beta primer mix. TCRdb itself ran the 5' RACE reads through MiXCR, one entry per CDR3 protein. The table records hundreds of thousands of distinct CDR3 sequences, more than 55% of them present only once. The chain links TRBV12-5 to TRBJ2-5; D might be TRBD2 (6 bases). Source material: blood. The receptor's source is a man aged 35-49 years in good health. The DNA for the CDR3 is TGTGCTAGTGGTTTGTGGACGGGAGTAGATGAGACCCAGTACTTC. Its protein is CASGLWTGVDETQYF.